The text below deals with one T cell receptor beta chain. The antigen this receptor binds is unknown. No much larger clonotype is one base removed from it; base qualities were not supplied. CDR1 and CDR2 (KGHSH, LQKENI) derive from the germline V gene. Its CDR3 holds 15 amino acids, cysteine through phenylalanine. Only CDR3 DNA remains: 45 bases, in frame from the first base. V and J lose 4 bases and 1 base, and a span of 13 bases separates them. Separate from the roughly 660-subject first cohort, the validation cohort of about 120 subjects was the group to which the donors belonged. Libraries were prepared through the immunoSEQ multiplex PCR assay. The study's processing was this. To diagnose cytomegalovirus status from the catalog of TCR beta chain sequences, a statistical classification framework was built. The table comes from immuneACCESS by way of TCRdb, which keeps in-frame sequences with V and J called. Part of the clones is missing from these tables; in studies checked, under half for an unresolved V gene and the rest for unknown reasons. V and J calls and clone size are given by that table; D and trimming were obtained from the DNA. The sample table holds some 110,000 clones, of which more than 70% were seen once. Clones ranked in the top ten supply 1.5% to 2% of the sample.

The data were obtained in a study of cytomegalovirus exposure and HLA in healthy donors (dated by TCRdb to about 2017). Notes on the research overall: According to a later analysis, the 120 or so validation repertoires were produced on the same platform as the approximately 690 repertoires of the first cohort. The study aimed to test whether cataloging public T cell receptors could reveal signatures of past pathogen exposure. In addition to the first cohort of around 670 subjects, a separate validation cohort of 120 different subjects was used. To predict cytomegalovirus infection status, the study brought together high-throughput TCR immunosequencing, statistical association of individual TCRs with disease status, and machine learning.

The research as a whole found: In both the original and validation cohorts, the classifier was reported to diagnose cytomegalovirus status with high specificity and sensitivity. In the study, 164 TCR beta chains were listed as associated with cytomegalovirus. The authors suggested that the approach could potentially be extended to other disease states and immunological phenotypes. A later analysis had no HLA typing for the validation cohort, so co-occurrence there was scored across all 110 or so repertoires. A few of the identified cytomegalovirus-associated TCR beta chains were confirmed in vitro to be specific for cytomegalovirus antigens. In a later analysis, TCRs clustered in the first cohort were found to also tend to co-occur in the 120 or so validation repertoires, with approximately 95% of cluster scores above 0. Across donors, most TCR sequences were observed very rarely, whereas some public TCRs were present in many individuals.

The clonotype was recovered from a man between 18 and 29 years old in good health and CMV-seronegative. Sequencing was carried out using PBMCs. Recombination linked TRBV18 to TRBJ1-1, and TRBD1 may be the D gene, going by 5 matching bases. This receptor has the CDR3 CASSRPWGGNTEAFF. At the DNA level, the sequence is TGTGCCAGCTCACGACCCTGGGGGGGGAACACTGAAGCTTTCTTT.